This T cell receptor (beta chain) originates from a study of beta chain features in type 1 diabetes. Investigators reverse transcribed all isolated RNA, so they sequenced expressed TCRB transcripts. Profiling relied on immunoSEQ multiplex PCR, and the TCRdb table lists in-frame clones only, not all of them. The sample includes 150,000 or so clones, approximately 9.2% of them seen just once. This CDR3 spans 12 amino acids. Trimming removed 4 bases from V and 7 bases from J, with 7 bases in between. Germline V gives CDR1 MNHEY, CDR2 SVGAGI. Ten or more counts support this clone. This receptor was taken from a man younger than 35 in good health. The chain uses TRBV6-5 and TRBJ2-2; D remains unclear. Input material: central memory CD4+ T cells from blood. CDR3 amino acids: CASSSPLGELFF. The CDR3 coding sequence is TGTGCCAGCAGTTCCCCTCTCGGGGAGCTGTTTTTT.